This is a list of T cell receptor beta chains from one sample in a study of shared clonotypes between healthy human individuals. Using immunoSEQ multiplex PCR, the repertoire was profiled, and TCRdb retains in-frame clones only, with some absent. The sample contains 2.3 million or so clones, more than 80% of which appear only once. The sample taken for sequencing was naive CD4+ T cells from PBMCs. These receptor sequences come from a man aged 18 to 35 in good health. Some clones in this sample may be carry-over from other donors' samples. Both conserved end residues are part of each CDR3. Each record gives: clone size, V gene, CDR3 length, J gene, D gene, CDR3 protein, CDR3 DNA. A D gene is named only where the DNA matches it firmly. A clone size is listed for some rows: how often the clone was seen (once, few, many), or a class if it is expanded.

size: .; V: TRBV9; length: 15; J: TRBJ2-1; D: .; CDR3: CASSVGGAAYNEQFF; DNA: TGTGCCAGCAGCGTAGGAGGCGCGGCCTACAATGAGCAGTTCTTC
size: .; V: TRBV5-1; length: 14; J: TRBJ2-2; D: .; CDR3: CASSLGLGPGELFF; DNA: TGCGCCAGCAGCTTGGGACTAGGCCCCGGGGAGCTGTTTTTT
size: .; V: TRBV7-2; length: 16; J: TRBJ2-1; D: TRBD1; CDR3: CASSPRRQGVRSEQFF; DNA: TGTGCCAGCAGCCCGCGGCGACAGGGGGTGAGGAGTGAGCAGTTCTTC
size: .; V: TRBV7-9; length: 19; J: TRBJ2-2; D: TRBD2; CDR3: CASSLPPGLAPKNTGELFF; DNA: TGTGCCAGCAGCTTGCCTCCGGGACTAGCTCCTAAGAACACCGGGGAGCTGTTTTTT
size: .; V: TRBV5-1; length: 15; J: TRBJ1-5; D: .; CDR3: CASSLEGGRNQPQHF; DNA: TGCGCCAGCAGCTTGGAAGGTGGGCGCAATCAGCCCCAGCATTTT
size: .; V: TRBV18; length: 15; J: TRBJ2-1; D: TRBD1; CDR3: CASSPARTGNNEQFF; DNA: TGTGCCAGCTCACCGGCCCGGACAGGGAACAATGAGCAGTTCTTC
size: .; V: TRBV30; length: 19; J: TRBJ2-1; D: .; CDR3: CAWSVLPPGTAVYRNEQFF; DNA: TGTGCCTGGAGTGTACTACCACCCGGGACCGCCGTATACAGGAATGAGCAGTTCTTC
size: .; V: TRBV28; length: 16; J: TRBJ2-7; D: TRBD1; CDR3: CASSVGGDRASYEQYF; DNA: TGTGCCAGCAGTGTTGGCGGAGACAGGGCCTCCTACGAGCAGTACTTC
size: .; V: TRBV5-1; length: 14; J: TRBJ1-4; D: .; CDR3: CASSMGRTNEKLFF; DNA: TGCGCCAGCAGCATGGGACGGACTAATGAAAAACTGTTTTTT
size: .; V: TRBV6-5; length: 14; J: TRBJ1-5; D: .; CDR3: CASSYRGTDQPQHF; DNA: TGTGCCAGCAGTTACCGGGGCACGGATCAGCCCCAGCATTTT
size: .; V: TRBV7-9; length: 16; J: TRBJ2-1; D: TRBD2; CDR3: CASSLGLAGFLFEQFF; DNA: TGTGCCAGCAGCTTAGGGCTAGCGGGATTTCTATTCGAGCAGTTCTTC
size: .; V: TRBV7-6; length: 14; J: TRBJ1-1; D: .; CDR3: CASSPRGGDTGAFF; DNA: TGTGCCAGCAGCCCCCGGGGCGGCGACACTGGAGCTTTCTTT
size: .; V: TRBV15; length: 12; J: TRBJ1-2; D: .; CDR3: CATSSDRRALTF; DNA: TGTGCCACCAGCAGTGACAGGCGGGCCCTCACCTTC
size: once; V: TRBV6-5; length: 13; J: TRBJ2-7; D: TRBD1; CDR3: CASSRQGALEQYF; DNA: TGTGCCAGCAGCAGACAGGGAGCGCTCGAGCAGTACTTC
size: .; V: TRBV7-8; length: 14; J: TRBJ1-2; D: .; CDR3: CASSLDSSNYGYTF; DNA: TGTGCCAGCAGCTTAGATAGTAGTAACTATGGCTACACCTTC
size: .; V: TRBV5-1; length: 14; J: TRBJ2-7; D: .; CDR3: CASSLAGAGYEQYF; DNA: TGCGCCAGCAGCTTGGCAGGGGCCGGTTACGAGCAGTACTTC
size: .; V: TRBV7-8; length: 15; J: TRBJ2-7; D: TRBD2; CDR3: CASSLVGGRAYEQYF; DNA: TGTGCCAGCAGCTTAGTAGGCGGGAGGGCCTACGAGCAGTACTTC
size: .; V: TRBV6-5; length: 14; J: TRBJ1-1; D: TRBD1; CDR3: CASSYNRGPGEAFF; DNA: TGTGCCAGCAGTTATAACAGGGGGCCAGGTGAAGCTTTCTTT
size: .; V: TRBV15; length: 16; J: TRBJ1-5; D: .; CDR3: CATSRDTRISNQPQHF; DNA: TGTGCCACCAGTAGAGATACTAGGATTAGCAATCAGCCCCAGCATTTT
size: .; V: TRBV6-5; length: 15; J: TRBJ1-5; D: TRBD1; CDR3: CASSSPGGSNQPQHF; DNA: TGTGCCAGCAGTTCCCCAGGGGGGAGCAATCAGCCCCAGCATTTT
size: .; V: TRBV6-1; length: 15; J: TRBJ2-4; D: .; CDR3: CASSEGTAGLDIQYF; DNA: TGTGCCAGCAGTGAAGGAACGGCGGGGTTGGACATTCAGTACTTC
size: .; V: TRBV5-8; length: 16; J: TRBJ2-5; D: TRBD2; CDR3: CASSAGLAGVAETQYF; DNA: TGTGCCAGCAGCGCTGGACTAGCGGGAGTAGCGGAGACCCAGTACTTC
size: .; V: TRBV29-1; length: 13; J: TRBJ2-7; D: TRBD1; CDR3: CSAAGDRYYEQYF; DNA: TGCAGCGCCGCCGGGGACAGGTACTACGAGCAGTACTTC
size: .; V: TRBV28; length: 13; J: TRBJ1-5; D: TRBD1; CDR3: CASTPGQGRPQHF; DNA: TGTGCCAGCACCCCAGGACAGGGTAGGCCCCAGCATTTT
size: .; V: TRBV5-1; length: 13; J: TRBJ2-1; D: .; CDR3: CASSLARGNEQFF; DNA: TGCGCCAGCAGCTTGGCCCGGGGCAATGAGCAGTTCTTC
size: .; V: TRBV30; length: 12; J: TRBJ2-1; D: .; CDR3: CAWRDIGTQQFF; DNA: TGTGCCTGGAGGGATATCGGGACACAGCAGTTCTTC
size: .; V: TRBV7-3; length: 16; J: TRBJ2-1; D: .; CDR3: CASSLLNGGVYNEQFF; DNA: TGTGCCAGCAGCTTACTGAATGGCGGGGTTTACAATGAGCAGTTCTTC
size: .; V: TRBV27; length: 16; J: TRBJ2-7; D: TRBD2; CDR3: CASSRTSDSYSYEQYF; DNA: TGTGCCAGCAGTCGGACTAGCGATTCCTACTCCTACGAGCAGTACTTC
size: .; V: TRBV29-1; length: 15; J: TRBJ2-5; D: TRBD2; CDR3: CSVEWRGRAGETQYF; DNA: TGCAGCGTTGAATGGCGCGGGAGGGCCGGTGAGACCCAGTACTTC
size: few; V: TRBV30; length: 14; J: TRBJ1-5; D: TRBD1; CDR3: CAWTEGQGYQPQHF; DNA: TGTGCCTGGACCGAGGGACAGGGTTATCAGCCCCAGCATTTT
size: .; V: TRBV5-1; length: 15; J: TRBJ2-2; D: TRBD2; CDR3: CASSFASGNTGELFF; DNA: TGCGCCAGCAGCTTCGCTAGCGGGAACACCGGGGAGCTGTTTTTT
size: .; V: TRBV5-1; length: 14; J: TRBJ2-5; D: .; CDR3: CASSLGLVQETQYF; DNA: TGCGCCAGCAGCTTGGGGCTAGTCCAAGAGACCCAGTACTTC
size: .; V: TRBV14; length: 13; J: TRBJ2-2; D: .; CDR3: CASSQDLETGLFF; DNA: TGTGCCAGCAGCCAAGATCTCGAGACAGGGCTGTTTTTT
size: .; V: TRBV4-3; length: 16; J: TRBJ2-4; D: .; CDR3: CASSQDWGLAKNIQYF; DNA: TGCGCCAGCAGCCAAGATTGGGGATTAGCCAAAAACATTCAGTACTTC
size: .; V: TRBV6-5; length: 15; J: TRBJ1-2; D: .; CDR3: CASSYLAGAGYGYTF; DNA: TGTGCCAGCAGTTACCTGGCAGGCGCAGGCTATGGCTACACCTTC
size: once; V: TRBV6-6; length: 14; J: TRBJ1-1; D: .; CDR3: CASSYRGGSPEAFF; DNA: TGTGCCAGCAGTTACAGGGGTGGAAGCCCTGAAGCTTTCTTT
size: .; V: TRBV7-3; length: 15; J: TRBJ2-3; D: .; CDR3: CASSSGDHGADTQYF; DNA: TGTGCCAGCAGCTCTGGGGACCACGGAGCAGATACGCAGTATTTT
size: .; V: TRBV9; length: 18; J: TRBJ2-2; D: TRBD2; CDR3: CASSEGLAGTPNTGELFF; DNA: TGTGCCAGCAGCGAGGGACTAGCGGGTACCCCGAACACCGGGGAGCTGTTTTTT
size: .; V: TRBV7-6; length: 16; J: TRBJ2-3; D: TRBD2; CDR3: CASSSGLAGSTDTQYF; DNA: TGTGCCAGCAGCTCGGGACTAGCGGGGAGCACAGATACGCAGTATTTT
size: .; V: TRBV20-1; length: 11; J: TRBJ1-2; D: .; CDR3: CSALQNYGYTF; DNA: TGCAGTGCGTTGCAAAACTATGGCTACACCTTC